Each of the 7 T cell receptor beta chains below was sequenced from the same sample in a study of identical twins. TCRdb ran MiXCR on the 5' RACE reads and lists one entry per CDR3 protein. The sample contains about 810,000 distinct CDR3 sequences, over 9% of which appear only once. Another study also made use of these data, one on yellow fever vaccine responses in identical twins.

The material sequenced was PBMCs. These receptors were obtained from a woman aged 18 to 35 in good health.

This clonotype was detected only a few times. The V gene is TRBV27, the J gene TRBJ2-7; D possibly corresponds to TRBD2 (6 bases). CDR1 is MNHEY, CDR2 SMNVEV, per germline (reference sequence). This CDR3 is 14 amino acids long. Trimming stripped 5 bases from V and 4 bases from J, with 15 bases between. CDR3 DNA sequence: TGTGCCAGCAGTCCAGCCGGGAGTCAATACGAGCAGTACTTC. It translates to CASSPAGSQYEQYF.

This clonotype turned up a few times. This chain uses TRBV20-1 with TRBJ1-4; TRBD1 might be the D (5 bases). V was clipped by 2 bases and J by 0 bases, with 13 bases between them. This CDR3 is 16 amino acids long. Germline CDR1 and CDR2: DFQATT and SNEGSKA (reference sequence). The CDR3 protein is CSARPGHLPTNEKLFF. The DNA for the CDR3 is TGCAGTGCTAGACCTGGACATCTTCCAACTAATGAAAAACTGTTTTTT.

This clonotype was seen only a few times. J is TRBJ1-4 and V is TRBV12-5; the D gene is possibly TRBD1 (6 bases). The V gene lost 0 bases and the J gene lost 5 bases, with 25 bases spanning the gap. The length of the CDR3 is 20 residues. CDR1 and CDR2 from the germline V gene are LGHNT and FRNRAP. CDR3 in DNA: TGTGCTAGTGGTTTGGTCTACGGGGACACACCAAGGAACGCAAATGAAAAACTGTTTTTT. Its translation: CASGLVYGDTPRNANEKLFF.

The chain recombines TRBV10-3 with TRBJ2-2; D gene uncertain. Trimming removed 3 bases from V and 5 bases from J, with 7 bases in between. The CDR3 totals 13 residues. Germline V CDR1 and CDR2: ENHRY, SYGVKD. The CDR3 DNA is TGTGCCATCAGTGATTTAAGAACCGGGGAGCTGTTTTTT. Amino acids: CAISDLRTGELFF.

At least ten counts were recorded for this clonotype. The CDR3 coding sequence is TGTGCCACCAGCAGAGATAGACAGCCACTCGCGAACACCGGGGAGCTGTTTTTT. Its translation: CATSRDRQPLANTGELFF. The V call is TRBV15, the J call TRBJ2-2, with D perhaps TRBD1 (5 bases). Germline-derived CDR1 and CDR2 are LNHNV and YYDKDF (reference sequence). CDR3 length: 18 amino acids. The V gene lost 0 bases and the J gene lost 0 bases, with 14 bases spanning the gap.

V is TRBV19 and J is TRBJ2-1; D remains ambiguous. V was pared by 3 bases and J by 3 bases, with 12 bases between. The CDR3 loop spans 15 amino acids. Germline V gene sequence: CDR1 LNHDA, CDR2 SQIVND (reference sequence). This CDR3 is CASSMGAKGYNEQFF. The CDR3 DNA reads TGTGCCAGTAGTATGGGCGCCAAGGGCTACAATGAGCAGTTCTTC.

In its sample, this clonotype was seen a few times. The CDR3 reads CASSPSNGGLGEQYV. Here the CDR3 DNA reads TGTGCCAGCAGTCCATCTAACGGGGGCCTGGGGGAGCAGTACGTC. This rearrangement joins TRBV11-2 to TRBJ2-7; D tentatively fits TRBD1 or TRBD2 (6 bases each). This CDR3 has 15 amino acids. Per germline, CDR1 SGHAT and CDR2 FQNNGV. V gave up 6 bases and J gave up 7 bases, with 22 bases separating them.